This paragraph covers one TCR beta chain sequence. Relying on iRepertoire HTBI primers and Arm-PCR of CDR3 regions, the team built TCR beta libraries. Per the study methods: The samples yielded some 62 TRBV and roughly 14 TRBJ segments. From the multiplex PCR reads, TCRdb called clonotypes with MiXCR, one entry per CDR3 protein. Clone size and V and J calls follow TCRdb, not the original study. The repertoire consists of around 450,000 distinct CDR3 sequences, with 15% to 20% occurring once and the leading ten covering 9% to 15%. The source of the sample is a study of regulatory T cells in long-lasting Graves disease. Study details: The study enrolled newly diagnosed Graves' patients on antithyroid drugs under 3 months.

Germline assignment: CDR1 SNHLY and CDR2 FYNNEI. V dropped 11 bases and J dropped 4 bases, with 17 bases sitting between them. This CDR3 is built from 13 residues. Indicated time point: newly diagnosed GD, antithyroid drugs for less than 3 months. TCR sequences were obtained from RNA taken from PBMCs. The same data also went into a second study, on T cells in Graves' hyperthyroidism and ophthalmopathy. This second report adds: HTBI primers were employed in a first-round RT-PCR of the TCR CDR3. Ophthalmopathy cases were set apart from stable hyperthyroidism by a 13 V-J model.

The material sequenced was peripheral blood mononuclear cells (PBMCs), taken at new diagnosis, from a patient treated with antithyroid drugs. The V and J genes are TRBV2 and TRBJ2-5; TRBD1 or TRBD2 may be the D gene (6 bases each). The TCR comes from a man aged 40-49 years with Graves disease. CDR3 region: CARGSGAGETQYF. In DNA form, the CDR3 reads TGTGCCCGGGGGTCAGGGGCAGGAGAGACCCAGTACTTC.